These T cell receptor beta chains were read from a single sample in a study of read filtering for tumor transcriptome and immune sequencing. TCRdb reprocessed the reads with MiXCR, giving one entry per CDR3 protein. The sample yields 40,000 to 50,000 distinct CDR3 sequences, around 15% seen once. The sequenced material came from a population of CD138-negative cells sorted from bone marrow. Receptors originate from a donor older than 35 with multiple myeloma. Each CDR3 is given with its conserved first and last residue.

j_call v_call cdr3_aa
TRBJ2-5 TRBV7-8 CASGSPKETQYF
TRBJ2-1 TRBV19 CASSIAGNEQFF
TRBJ2-3 TRBV20-1 CSAEKGISTDTQYF
TRBJ1-5 TRBV7-2 CASSLDEGWNQPQHF
TRBJ2-7 TRBV11-2 CASSLDYGLREQYF
TRBJ2-2 TRBV11-2 CASSLVGFTGELFF
TRBJ2-1 TRBV6-2/TRBV6-3 CASSYAGAVNEQFF
TRBJ2-6 TRBV6-2/TRBV6-3 CASSYTGAGANVLTF
TRBJ2-7 TRBV5-1 CASSLVVGFYEQYF
TRBJ1-2 TRBV10-3 CAISAGPGEGKTNYGYTF
TRBJ1-6 TRBV13 CASSSGGSSYNSPLHF
TRBJ2-2 TRBV30 CAWKSTGARGELFF
TRBJ2-7 TRBV30 CAWTASSYEQYF
TRBJ2-7 TRBV20-1 CSAREDSGIYEQYF